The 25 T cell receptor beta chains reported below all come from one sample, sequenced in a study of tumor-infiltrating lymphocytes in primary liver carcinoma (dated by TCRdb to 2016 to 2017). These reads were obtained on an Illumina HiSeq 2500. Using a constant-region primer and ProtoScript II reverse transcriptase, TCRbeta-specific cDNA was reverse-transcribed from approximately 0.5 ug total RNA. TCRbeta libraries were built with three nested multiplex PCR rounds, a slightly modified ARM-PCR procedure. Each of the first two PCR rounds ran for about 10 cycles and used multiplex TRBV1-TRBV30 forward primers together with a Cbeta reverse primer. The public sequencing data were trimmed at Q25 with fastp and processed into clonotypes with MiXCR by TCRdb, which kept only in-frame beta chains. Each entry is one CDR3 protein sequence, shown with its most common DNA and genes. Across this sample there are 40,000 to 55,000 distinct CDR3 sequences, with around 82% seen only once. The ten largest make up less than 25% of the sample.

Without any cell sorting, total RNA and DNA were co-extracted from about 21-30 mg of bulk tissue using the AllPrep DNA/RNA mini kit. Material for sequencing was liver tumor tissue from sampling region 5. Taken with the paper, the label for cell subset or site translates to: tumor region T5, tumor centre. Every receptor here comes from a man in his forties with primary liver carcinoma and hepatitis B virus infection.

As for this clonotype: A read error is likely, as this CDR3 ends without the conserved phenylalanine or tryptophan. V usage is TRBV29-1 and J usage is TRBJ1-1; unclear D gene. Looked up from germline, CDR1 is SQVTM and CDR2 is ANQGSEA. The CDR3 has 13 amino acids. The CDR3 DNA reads TGCAGCGCTCAAAGCCAGAAGAACATTGAAGCTTTCTCT. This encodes CSAQSQKNIEAFS.

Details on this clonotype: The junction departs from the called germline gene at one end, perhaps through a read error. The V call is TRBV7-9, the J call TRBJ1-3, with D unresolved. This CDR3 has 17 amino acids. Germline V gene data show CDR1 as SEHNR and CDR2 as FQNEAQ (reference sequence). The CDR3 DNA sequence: TGTGCCAGCGGGTTAGCGGGTGAAGGGCTCTCTGGAAACACCATTTATTTT. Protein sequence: CASGLAGEGLSGNTIYF.

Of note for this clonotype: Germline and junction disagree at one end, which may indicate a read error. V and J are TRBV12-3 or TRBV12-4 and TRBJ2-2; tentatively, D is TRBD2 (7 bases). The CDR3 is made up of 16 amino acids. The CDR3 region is CTSSFGGAVSAGELFF. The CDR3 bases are TGTACCAGCAGTTTTGGGGGGGCAGTAAGCGCCGGGGAGCTGTTTTTT.

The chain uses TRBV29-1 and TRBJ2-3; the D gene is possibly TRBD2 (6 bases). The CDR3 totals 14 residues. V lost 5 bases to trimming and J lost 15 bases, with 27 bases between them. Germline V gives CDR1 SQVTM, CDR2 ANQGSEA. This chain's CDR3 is CSVLGSSGADKHYF. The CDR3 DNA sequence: TGCAGCGTTCTAGGTAGTAGCGGCGCAGATAAGCACTATTTT.

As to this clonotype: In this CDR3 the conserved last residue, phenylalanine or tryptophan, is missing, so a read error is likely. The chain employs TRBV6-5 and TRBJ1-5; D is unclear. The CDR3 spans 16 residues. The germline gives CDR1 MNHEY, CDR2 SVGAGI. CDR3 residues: CASSYRSGRGDQPQHS. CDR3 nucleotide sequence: TGTGCCAGCAGTTACCGATCAGGCCGTGGCGATCAACCCCAGCATTCT.

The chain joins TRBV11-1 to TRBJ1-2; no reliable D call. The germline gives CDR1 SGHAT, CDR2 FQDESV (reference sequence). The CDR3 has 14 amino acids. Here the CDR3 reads CVSSLKGFGYGYTF. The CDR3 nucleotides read TGTGTCAGTAGCCTCAAGGGATTTGGCTATGGCTACACCTTC.

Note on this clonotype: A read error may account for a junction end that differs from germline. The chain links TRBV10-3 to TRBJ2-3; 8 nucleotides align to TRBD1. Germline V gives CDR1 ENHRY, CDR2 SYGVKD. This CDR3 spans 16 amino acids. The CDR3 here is CAISVGTPGGPDAQYF. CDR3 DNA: TGCGCCATCAGTGTTGGGACCCCAGGGGGCCCAGATGCGCAGTATTTT.

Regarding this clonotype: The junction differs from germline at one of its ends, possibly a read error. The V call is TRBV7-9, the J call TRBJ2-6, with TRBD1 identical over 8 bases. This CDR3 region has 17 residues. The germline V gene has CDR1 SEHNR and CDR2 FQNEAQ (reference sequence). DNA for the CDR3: TGTACCAGCAGCTTAGCGACAGGGGCCCCTGGGGCCAACGTCCTAACTTTC. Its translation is CTSSLATGAPGANVLTF.

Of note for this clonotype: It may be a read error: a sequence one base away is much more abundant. Here the CDR3 reads CASRPDRATGGELPF. DNA of the CDR3: TGCGCCAGCAGGCCCGACAGGGCAACGGGCGGGGAGCTGCCTTTT. The chain combines TRBV5-1 with TRBJ2-2; D perhaps matches TRBD1 (7 bases). Germline V gene lookup returns CDR1 SGHRS and CDR2 YFSETQ. There are 15 residues in the CDR3.

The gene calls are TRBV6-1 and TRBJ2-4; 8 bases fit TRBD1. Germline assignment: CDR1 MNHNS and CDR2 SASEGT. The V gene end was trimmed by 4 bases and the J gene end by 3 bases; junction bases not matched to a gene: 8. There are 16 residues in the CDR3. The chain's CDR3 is CASSVTGGFDKNIQYF. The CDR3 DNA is TGTGCCAGCAGTGTCACAGGGGGGTTCGACAAAAACATTCAGTACTTC.

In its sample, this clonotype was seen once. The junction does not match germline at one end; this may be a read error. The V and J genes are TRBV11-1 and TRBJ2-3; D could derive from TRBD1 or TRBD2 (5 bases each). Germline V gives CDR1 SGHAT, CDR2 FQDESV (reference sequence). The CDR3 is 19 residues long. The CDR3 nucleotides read TGTGCCAACAGCTCTGGGGGAAGCTCTGTTGGAGCCCGCACAGATTCGCGGTATTTT. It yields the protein CANSSGGSSVGARTDSRYF. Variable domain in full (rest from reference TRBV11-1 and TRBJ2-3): EAEVAQSPRYKITEKSQAVAFWCDPISGHATLYWYRQILGQGPELLVQFQDESVVDDSQLPKDRFSAERLKGVDSTLKIQPAELGDSAMYLCANSSGGSSVGARTDSRYFGPGTRLTVL.

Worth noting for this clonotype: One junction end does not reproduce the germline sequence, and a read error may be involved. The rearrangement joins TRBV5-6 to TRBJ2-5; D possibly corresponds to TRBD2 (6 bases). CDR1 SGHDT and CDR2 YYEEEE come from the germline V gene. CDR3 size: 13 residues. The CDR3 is CASSPGTRETRYF. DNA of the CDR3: TGCGCCAGCAGCCCTGGCACCCGGGAGACCCGGTACTTC. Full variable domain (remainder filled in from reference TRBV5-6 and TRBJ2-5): DAGVTQSPTHLIKTRGQQVTLRCSPKSGHDTVSWYQQALGQGPQFIFQYYEEEERQRGNFPDRFSGHQFPNYSSELNVNALLLGDSALYLCASSPGTRETRYFGPGTRLLVL.

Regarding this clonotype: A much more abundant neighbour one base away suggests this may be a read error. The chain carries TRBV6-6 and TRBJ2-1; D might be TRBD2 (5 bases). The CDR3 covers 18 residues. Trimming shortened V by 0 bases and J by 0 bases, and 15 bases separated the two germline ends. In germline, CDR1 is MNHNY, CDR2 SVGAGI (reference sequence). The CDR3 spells CASSYSNGPAVSYNEQFF. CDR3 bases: TGTGCCAGCAGTTACTCGAATGGGCCAGCGGTCTCCTACAATGAGCAGTTCTTC.

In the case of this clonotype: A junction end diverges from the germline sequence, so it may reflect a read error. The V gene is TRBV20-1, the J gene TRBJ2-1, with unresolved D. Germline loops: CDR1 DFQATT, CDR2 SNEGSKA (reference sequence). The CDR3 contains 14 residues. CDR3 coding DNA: TGCAATGCTAGAGATAATACCTTGCGCGATGAGCAGTTCTTC. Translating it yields CNARDNTLRDEQFF.

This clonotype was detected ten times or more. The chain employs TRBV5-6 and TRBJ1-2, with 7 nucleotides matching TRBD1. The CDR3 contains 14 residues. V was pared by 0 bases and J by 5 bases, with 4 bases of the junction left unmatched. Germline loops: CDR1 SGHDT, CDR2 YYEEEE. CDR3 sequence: CASSLGQGDYGYTF. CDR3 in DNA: TGTGCCAGCAGCTTGGGACAGGGTGATTATGGCTACACCTTC.

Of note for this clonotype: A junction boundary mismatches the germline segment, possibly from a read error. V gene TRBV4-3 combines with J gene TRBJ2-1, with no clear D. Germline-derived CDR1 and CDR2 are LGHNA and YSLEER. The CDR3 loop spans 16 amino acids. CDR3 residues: CASSRDRSRFYNVQFF. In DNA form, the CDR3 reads TGCGCCAGCAGCCGAGATCGGAGCCGGTTCTACAATGTGCAGTTCTTC.

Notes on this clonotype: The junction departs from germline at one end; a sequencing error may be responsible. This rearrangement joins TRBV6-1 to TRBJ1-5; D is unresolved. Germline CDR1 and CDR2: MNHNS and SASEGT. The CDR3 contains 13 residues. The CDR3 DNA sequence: TGTGCCAGCAGCTGGGCAGGCAATCATCCCCAGCATTTT. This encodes CASSWAGNHPQHF.

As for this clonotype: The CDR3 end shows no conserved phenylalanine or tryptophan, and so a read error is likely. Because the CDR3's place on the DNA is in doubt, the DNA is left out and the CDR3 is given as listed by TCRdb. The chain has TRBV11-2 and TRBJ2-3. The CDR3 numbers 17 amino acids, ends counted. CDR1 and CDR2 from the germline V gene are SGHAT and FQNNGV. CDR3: CASSLFAADVSTDTPYL.

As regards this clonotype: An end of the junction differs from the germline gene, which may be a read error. The CDR3 region is CASRLGLSTEASF. The CDR3 nucleotides read TGTGCCAGTAGATTAGGCCTAAGCACTGAAGCTTCCTTT. This chain uses TRBV11-2 with TRBJ1-1, with D hard to call. CDR1 SGHAT and CDR2 FQNNGV come from the germline V gene. CDR3 length equals 13 residues.

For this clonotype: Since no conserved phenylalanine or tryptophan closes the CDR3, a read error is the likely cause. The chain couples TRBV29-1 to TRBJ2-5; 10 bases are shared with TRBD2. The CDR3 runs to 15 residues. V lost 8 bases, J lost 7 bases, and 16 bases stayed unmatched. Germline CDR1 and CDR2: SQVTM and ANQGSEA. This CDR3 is CSLSLLAGRGGTQYL. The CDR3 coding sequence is TGCAGCCTTTCCTTACTAGCGGGAAGGGGAGGGACCCAGTACTTA.

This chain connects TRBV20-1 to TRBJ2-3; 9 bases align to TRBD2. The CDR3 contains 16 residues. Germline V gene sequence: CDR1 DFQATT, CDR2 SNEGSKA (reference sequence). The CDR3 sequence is CSHGGGYSGRGDTQYF. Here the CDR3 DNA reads TGCAGCCATGGGGGGGGATATAGCGGGAGAGGAGATACGCAGTATTTT.

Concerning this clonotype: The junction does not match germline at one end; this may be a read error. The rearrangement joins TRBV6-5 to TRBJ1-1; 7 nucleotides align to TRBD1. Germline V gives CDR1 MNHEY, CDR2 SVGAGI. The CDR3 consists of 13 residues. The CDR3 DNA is TGTGCGAGCAGGCCTACGACAGGGCTTGAAGCTTTCTTT. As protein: CASRPTTGLEAFF.

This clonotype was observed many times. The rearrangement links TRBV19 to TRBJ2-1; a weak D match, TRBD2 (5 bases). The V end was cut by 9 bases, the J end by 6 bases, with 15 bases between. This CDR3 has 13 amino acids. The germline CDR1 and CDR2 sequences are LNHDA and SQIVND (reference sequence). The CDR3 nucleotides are TGTGCCAGATTCACTACCCGGGGCAATGAGCAGTTCTTC. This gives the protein CARFTTRGNEQFF.

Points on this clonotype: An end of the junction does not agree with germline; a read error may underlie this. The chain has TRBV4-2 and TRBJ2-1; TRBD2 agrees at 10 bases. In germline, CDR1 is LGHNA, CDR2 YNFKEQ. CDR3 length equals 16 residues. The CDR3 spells CTGSPSSGSSYDEQFF. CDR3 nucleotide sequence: TGTACCGGCAGCCCTTCTAGCGGGAGCTCCTACGATGAGCAGTTCTTC.

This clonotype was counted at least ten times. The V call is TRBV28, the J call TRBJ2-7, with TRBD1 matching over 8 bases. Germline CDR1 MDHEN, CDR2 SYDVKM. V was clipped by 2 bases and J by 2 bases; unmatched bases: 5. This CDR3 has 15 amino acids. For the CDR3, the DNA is TGTGCCAGCAGTTTAAAGGCAGGGGGCCCCTACGAGCAGTACTTC. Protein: CASSLKAGGPYEQYF. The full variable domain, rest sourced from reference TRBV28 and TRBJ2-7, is DVKVTQSSRYLVKRTGEKVFLECVQDMDHENMFWYRQDPGLGLRLIYFSYDVKMKEKGDIPEGYSVSREKKERFSLILESASTNQTSMYLCASSLKAGGPYEQYFGPGTRLTVT.